A single sample is the source of the 16 T cell receptor beta chains below, sequenced in a study of response to subunit inactivated influenza vaccine. TCRdb used MiXCR to reprocess the RT-PCR reads, holding one entry per CDR3 protein. This sample has 450,000 to 600,000 distinct CDR3 sequences; more than 7% occur once, and the top ten carry 13%. Material: PBMCs from blood, obtained about 24 months after vaccination. These receptors all come from a man between 50 and 70 years old who received an inactivated influenza vaccine.

This clonotype was seen a few times. The V and J genes are TRBV3-1 and TRBJ2-1; D is uncertain. The V and J ends lost 0 bases and 5 bases respectively, with 14 bases between them. Germline CDR1 and CDR2: LGHDT and YNNKEL (reference sequence). CDR3 size: 16 residues. The CDR3 nucleotides read TGTGCCAGCAGCCAAGACTCCCGCAGTACTAACAATGAGCAGTTCTTC. This translates into CASSQDSRSTNNEQFF.

The gene calls are TRBV10-3 and TRBJ2-7; TRBD2 might be the D (6 bases). V lost 2 bases and J lost 7, with 9 bases in between. The CDR3 runs 12 residues. CDR1 and CDR2 from the germline V gene are ENHRY and SYGVKD. The CDR3 reads CAISEGGVEQYF. CDR3 bases: TGTGCCATCAGTGAGGGAGGGGTTGAGCAGTACTTC.

This clonotype turned up a few times. This sequence joins TRBV6-2 or TRBV6-3 and TRBJ2-2; 8 bases line up with TRBD2. V dropped 7 bases and J dropped 0; count of bases not matched to a gene: 10. CDR3 length equals 17 residues. The V gene's germline CDR1 is MNHEY and CDR2 SVGEGT. The CDR3 nucleotides read TGTGCCAGCATTGATGCATTTAGCGGGGCGAACACCGGGGAGCTGTTTTTT. Translation gives CASIDAFSGANTGELFF.

This clonotype was counted ten times or more. The chain couples TRBV20-1 to TRBJ1-2; D is perhaps TRBD1 (6 bases). CDR1 and CDR2 (germline): DFQATT, SNEGSKA (reference sequence). This CDR3 spans 14 amino acids. Trimming took off 1 base at V and 2 bases at J, with 11 bases between the two ends. CDR3 protein: CSARGTATNYGYTF. The CDR3 DNA reads TGCAGTGCTAGAGGGACAGCTACAAACTATGGCTACACCTTC.

This clonotype was seen ten or more times. This chain connects TRBV12-3 or TRBV12-4 to TRBJ2-1; the D is unclear. This CDR3 is built from 11 residues. V lost 4 bases and J 8 bases, leaving 6 bases between the germline ends. The CDR3 here is CASSSTHEQFF. In nucleotides, the CDR3 is TGTGCCAGCAGTTCGACACATGAGCAGTTCTTC.

The table lists this clonotype with many counts. The V gene is TRBV7-2, the J gene TRBJ1-2; D perhaps matches TRBD1 (5 bases). CDR1 is SGHTA, CDR2 FQGNSA, per germline. CDR3 size: 12 residues. V lost 2 bases, J lost 4 bases, and 5 bases lay in between. CDR3 nucleotides: TGTGCCAGCAGCTTACAGGGCTATGGCTACACCTTC. Its translation is CASSLQGYGYTF.

In its sample, this clonotype was seen a few times. CDR3 sequence reads: CATGVAGGSDTQYF. CDR3 DNA: TGTGCCACGGGCGTGGCAGGGGGGTCAGATACGCAGTATTTT. V usage is TRBV10-3 and J usage is TRBJ2-3, with D possibly matching TRBD1 (7 bases). There are 14 residues in the CDR3. Trimming left V 10 bases short and J 4 bases short, with 18 bases between. The germline V gene has CDR1 ENHRY and CDR2 SYGVKD.

The chain is built from TRBV6-5 and TRBJ2-7; D not resolved. V lost 4 bases and J lost 1, with 17 bases in between. Germline V CDR1 and CDR2: MNHEY, SVGAGI. The CDR3 has 16 amino acids. CDR3: CASSFHNNGESYEQYF. CDR3 nucleotides: TGTGCCAGCAGTTTCCATAATAACGGCGAATCCTACGAGCAGTACTTC.

This clonotype was seen more than once but under ten times. This chain links TRBV29-1 with TRBJ2-5; D possibly corresponds to TRBD1 (6 bases). This CDR3 spans 14 amino acids. Germline lookup yields CDR1 SQVTM and CDR2 ANQGSEA. Deletions cut 6 bases from V and 4 bases from J, with 18 bases between. CDR3 sequence reads: CSVYRTGNPETQYF. CDR3 bases: TGCAGCGTGTACCGTACAGGGAACCCAGAGACCCAGTACTTC.

In its sample, this clonotype was seen many times. This chain connects TRBV3-1 to TRBJ2-7; D gene unclear. Trimming stripped 3 bases from V and 2 bases from J, with 5 bases between. Germline V gene data show CDR1 as LGHDT and CDR2 as YNNKEL (reference sequence). The CDR3 is 12 residues long. CDR3 sequence reads: CASSQVPYEQYF. The CDR3 DNA is TGTGCCAGCAGCCAGGTTCCCTACGAGCAGTACTTC.

This rearrangement joins TRBV18 to TRBJ2-1, with unresolved D. V lost 0 bases to trimming and J lost 0 bases, with 12 bases between them. The CDR3 contains 17 residues. CDR1 is KGHSH, CDR2 LQKENI, per germline. The CDR3 DNA is TGTGCCAGCTCACCACCGACCGGGTCTCGCTCCTACAATGAGCAGTTCTTC. Encoded protein: CASSPPTGSRSYNEQFF.

The chain combines TRBV5-1 with TRBJ2-3, with 7 bases aligning to TRBD2. The CDR3 spans 16 residues. V lost 2 bases, J lost 2 bases, and 8 bases stayed unmatched. Germline V gives CDR1 SGHRS, CDR2 YFSETQ. DNA of the CDR3: TGCGCCAGCAGCTTCGGGGGGTTCATGGCCACAGATACGCAGTATTTT. Translated, it gives CASSFGGFMATDTQYF.

Only a few counts were recorded for this clonotype. This chain links TRBV6-1 with TRBJ1-2; the D gene is possibly TRBD1 (5 bases). Trimming cost V 4 bases and J 6 bases, with 15 bases left between them. The CDR3 extends over 14 amino acids. Germline assignment: CDR1 MNHNS and CDR2 SASEGT. CDR3 DNA sequence: TGTGCCAGCAGTGGCCCAGGGTGGGGGGATGGCTACACCTTC. Translation: CASSGPGWGDGYTF.

J is TRBJ2-3 and V is TRBV15; D gene ambiguous. Trimming took 1 base from V and 0 from J, leaving 11 bases between them. The CDR3 is 16 residues long. The germline gives CDR1 LNHNV, CDR2 YYDKDF (reference sequence). The CDR3 spells CATSRGKDTSTDTQYF. CDR3 coding DNA: TGTGCCACCAGCAGAGGAAAGGATACTAGCACAGATACGCAGTATTTT. Based on the CDR3 plus reference TRBV15 and TRBJ2-3, the full variable domain is DAMVIQNPRYQVTQFGKPVTLSCSQTLNHNVMYWYQQKSSQAPKLLFHYYDKDFNNEADTPDNFQSRRPNTSFCFLDIRSPGLGDTAMYLCATSRGKDTSTDTQYFGPGTRLTVL.

This clonotype was seen only a few times. This chain uses TRBV20-1 with TRBJ2-7, with a possible D match to TRBD1 (5 bases). V lost 1 base and J lost 4, with 8 bases in between. Germline V gene sequence: CDR1 DFQATT, CDR2 SNEGSKA (reference sequence). This CDR3 comprises 12 residues. CDR3 amino acids: CSARGQPYEQYF. Here the CDR3 DNA reads TGCAGTGCTAGAGGACAGCCGTACGAGCAGTACTTC.

This clonotype was recorded a few times. The chain joins TRBV20-1 to TRBJ2-2, with no clear D. Germline CDR1 is DFQATT and CDR2 is SNEGSKA (reference sequence). The CDR3 sequence is 12 residues long. The V end was cut by 0 bases, the J end by 5 bases, with 4 bases between. CDR3 nucleotide sequence: TGCAGTGCTAGAGACGGGACCGGGGAGCTGTTTTTT. This encodes CSARDGTGELFF.